Following are 28 T cell receptor beta chains from one sample sequenced in a study of blood T cell repertoires in COVID-19. Here immunoSEQ multiplex PCR was the method, and the copy in TCRdb shows in-frame clones only, minus some. Among over 150,000 clones, 80% were seen once, and the ten largest hold roughly 3.5%. The sample taken for sequencing was PBMCs or T cells enriched from blood (not recorded which). These receptor sequences come from a woman between 55 and 75 years old who had recovered from COVID-19.

V and J are TRBV11-2 and TRBJ2-7; D may be TRBD1 (6 bases). V was trimmed by 0 bases and J by 8 bases, leaving 8 bases between them. The CDR3 has 12 residues. The V gene's germline CDR1 is SGHAT and CDR2 FQNNGV. This CDR3 reads CASSLEGQKQYF. CDR3 sequence (DNA): TGTGCCAGCAGCTTAGAAGGACAGAAGCAGTACTTC.

This chain joins TRBV5-1 and TRBJ2-5; a possible D gene is TRBD2 (6 bases). The V and J ends lost 1 base and 2 bases respectively, with 12 bases between them. Germline CDR1 SGHRS, CDR2 YFSETQ. The CDR3 has 15 amino acids. CDR3 DNA: TGCGCCAGCAGCTTGCGGGCGGGGAATCAAGAGACCCAGTACTTC. It yields the protein CASSLRAGNQETQYF. The full variable domain, completed using reference TRBV5-1 and TRBJ2-5, is KAGVTQTPRYLIKTRGQQVTLSCSPISGHRSVSWYQQTPGQGLQFLFEYFSETQRNKGNFPGRFSGRQFSNSRSEMNVSTLELGDSALYLCASSLRAGNQETQYFGPGTRLLVL.

J is TRBJ2-3 and V is TRBV25-1; D uncertain. Germline V lookup: CDR1 MGHDK, CDR2 SYGVNS. The CDR3 length is 12 residues. V was pared by 4 bases and J by 11 bases, with 13 bases between. As DNA, the CDR3 is TGTGCCAGCAGTGGCGGATCCCCCCTGCAGTATTTT. As protein: CASSGGSPLQYF.

The chain employs TRBV9 and TRBJ1-2, with a possible D match to TRBD1 (6 bases). V was pared by 2 bases and J by 4 bases, with 12 bases between. The CDR3 extends over 14 amino acids. Germline V gene sequence: CDR1 SGDLS, CDR2 YYNGEE. CDR3 region: CASSVATGGYGYTF. CDR3 sequence (DNA): TGTGCCAGCAGCGTGGCGACAGGAGGCTATGGCTACACCTTC.

The chain employs TRBV4-1 and TRBJ1-2, with 10 positions matching TRBD1. The trim removed 4 bases at V and 5 bases at J, leaving 7 bases unmatched. Germline V gene data show CDR1 as MGHRA and CDR2 as YSYEKL. The CDR3 loop spans 15 amino acids. This CDR3 is CASSPPGDRGYGYTF. In nucleotides, the CDR3 is TGCGCCAGCAGCCCCCCCGGGGACAGGGGTTATGGCTACACCTTC.

In this sample, this clone turned up a few times. The CDR3 nucleotides are TGTGCCAGTAGAATATTGACAGGCCAGCATCAGCCCCAGCATTTT. Translating gives CASRILTGQHQPQHF. J is TRBJ1-5 and V is TRBV19; D is perhaps TRBD1 (6 bases). The CDR3 covers 15 residues. The germline V and J ends were trimmed by 6 bases and 5 bases, with 17 bases remaining between them. Per germline, CDR1 LNHDA and CDR2 SQIVND (reference sequence).

The chain carries TRBV7-2 and TRBJ1-4; no definite D call. The germline V and J ends were trimmed by 5 bases and 8 bases, with 12 bases remaining between them. Germline V gene sequence: CDR1 SGHTA, CDR2 FQGNSA. The CDR3 loop spans 13 amino acids. CDR3 sequence: CASSRQTGEKLFF. As DNA, the CDR3 is TGTGCCAGCAGCCGACAAACGGGGGAAAAACTGTTTTTT. The variable domain in full, completed from reference TRBV7-2 and TRBJ1-4, reads GAGVSQSPSNKVTEKGKDVELRCDPISGHTALYWYRQSLGQGLEFLIYFQGNSAPDKSGLPSDRFSAERTGGSVSTLTIQRTQQEDSAVYLCASSRQTGEKLFFGSGTQLSVL.

J is TRBJ1-5 and V is TRBV12-5; D not certain. Trimming pared 7 bases from V and 0 bases from J, leaving 16 bases between. Germline-derived CDR1 and CDR2 are LGHNT and FRNRAP. The CDR3 length is 16 residues. DNA of the CDR3: TGTGCTAGTGCCTCCGGTTCGCTCCCTAGCAATCAGCCCCAGCATTTT. Amino acids: CASASGSLPSNQPQHF.

CDR3 sequence reads: CAWSHTGDSGREQYF. In DNA, the CDR3 is TGTGCCTGGAGCCACACGGGGGATAGCGGGCGCGAGCAGTACTTC. V and J are TRBV30 and TRBJ2-7; TRBD2 agrees at 7 bases. J lost 6 bases, V lost 3 bases, and 14 bases had no gene match. The CDR3 covers 15 residues. The germline gives CDR1 GTSNPN, CDR2 SVGIG (reference sequence). Complete variable domain (other parts from reference TRBV30 and TRBJ2-7): SQTIHQWPATLVQPVGSPLSLECTVEGTSNPNLYWYRQAAGRGLQLLFYSVGIGQISSEVPQNLSASRPQDRQFILSSKKLLLSDSGFYLCAWSHTGDSGREQYFGPGTRLTVT.

The chain employs TRBV10-1 and TRBJ1-1; TRBD1 might be the D (5 bases). Germline values: CDR1 WNHNN, CDR2 SYGVQD (reference sequence). The V end was cut by 6 bases, the J end by 1 base, with 9 bases between. The CDR3 consists of 13 residues. CDR3 sequence reads: CASREGPNTEAFF. The CDR3 nucleotides read TGCGCCAGCAGGGAGGGGCCGAACACTGAAGCTTTCTTT.

V is TRBV3-1 (or the pseudogene TRBV3-2) and J is TRBJ2-5, with 7 bases identical to TRBD2. This CDR3 spans 14 amino acids. V lost 1 base to trimming and J lost 5 bases; unmatched junction nucleotides: 4. Germline CDR1 is LGHDT and CDR2 is YNNKEL (reference sequence). The CDR3 nucleotides read TGTGCCAGCAGCCAAGGGACTAGGGGCGAGACCCAGTACTTC. It specifies CASSQGTRGETQYF.

In its sample, this clone was seen once. The chain employs TRBV9 and TRBJ2-1, with 15 nucleotides matching TRBD2. Germline-derived CDR1 and CDR2 are SGDLS and YYNGEE. The CDR3 spans 14 residues. Unmatched junction bases numbered 3, after V lost 6 bases and J lost 8 bases. The CDR3 protein is CASKRTSGGDEQFF. The CDR3 DNA is TGTGCCAGCAAACGGACTAGCGGGGGGGATGAGCAGTTCTTC.

The V and J genes are TRBV30 and TRBJ1-2; D gene uncertain. The CDR3 contains 13 residues. Trimming left V 3 bases short and J 0 bases short, with 8 bases between. Germline V lookup: CDR1 GTSNPN, CDR2 SVGIG (reference sequence). CDR3 in amino acids: CAWRKATNYGYTF. The CDR3 DNA follows: TGTGCCTGGAGGAAAGCAACTAACTATGGCTACACCTTC.

The chain is built from TRBV9 and TRBJ1-2; 7 bases match TRBD1. The length of the CDR3 is 16 residues. With 1 base clipped from V and 1 base from J, the junction kept 7 bases outside the gene matches. Germline V lookup: CDR1 SGDLS, CDR2 YYNGEE. The CDR3 protein is CASSVLDRAVNYGYTF. The CDR3 DNA is TGTGCCAGCAGCGTACTTGACAGGGCAGTTAACTATGGCTACACCTTC.

The chain links TRBV27 to TRBJ2-7; a possible D gene is TRBD1 (5 bases). CDR3 length: 13 amino acids. V shed 5 bases and J shed 1 base, with 9 bases lying between them. From germline, CDR1 is MNHEY and CDR2 SMNVEV (reference sequence). As DNA, the CDR3 is TGTGCCAGCAGTCCCCGACAGTCCTACGAGCAGTACTTC. Translation: CASSPRQSYEQYF.

The V and J genes are TRBV6-2 or TRBV6-3 and TRBJ1-1; 8 bases are shared with TRBD1. Trimming removed 5 bases from V and 7 bases from J; junction bases left unmatched: 9. Germline V gene lookup returns CDR1 MNHEY and CDR2 SVGEGT. CDR3 length: 14 amino acids. Here the CDR3 DNA reads TGTGCCAGCAGTGGAACACAGGGGGAGCGTGAAGCTTTCTTT. This translates into CASSGTQGEREAFF.

CDR3 protein: CASSYSGGNGDTQYF. In DNA form, the CDR3 reads TGTGCCAGCAGTTACTCCGGGGGTAATGGAGATACGCAGTATTTT. The chain joins TRBV6-5 to TRBJ2-3; maybe TRBD2 (6 bases). Trimming took off 0 bases at V and 5 bases at J, with 12 bases between the two ends. Germline loops: CDR1 MNHEY, CDR2 SVGAGI. The length of the CDR3 is 15 residues.

The rearrangement joins TRBV18 to TRBJ2-5; possible D gene TRBD2, 5 bases. Germline V gives CDR1 KGHSH, CDR2 LQKENI. The V end lost 0 bases, the J end lost 1 base, and 9 bases lay between the germline ends. CDR3 length: 15 amino acids. The CDR3 sequence: CASSPPSSPQETQYF. The CDR3 nucleotides read TGTGCCAGCTCACCACCGTCTAGCCCCCAAGAGACCCAGTACTTC.

For this clone: The CDR3 end shows no conserved phenylalanine or tryptophan, and so a read error is likely. No DNA is shown, since the ends of the CDR3 on it are uncertain; the CDR3 is the one TCRdb lists. V and J are TRBV19 and TRBJ1-2; the table's D gene call, TRBD1, was not cross checked with the DNA. Germline CDR1 and CDR2: LNHDA and SQIVND (reference sequence). The CDR3 region is 11 residues in length, termini included. CDR3 amino acids: CASSRGTGPGV.

V is TRBV27 and J is TRBJ1-5; a weak D match, TRBD1 (6 bases). The CDR3 totals 15 residues. V shed 0 bases and J shed 4 bases, with 10 bases lying between them. Per the germline V gene, CDR1 is MNHEY and CDR2 is SMNVEV (reference sequence). CDR3 protein: CASSLSTGINQPQHF. Here the CDR3 DNA reads TGTGCCAGCAGTTTATCTACAGGGATTAATCAGCCCCAGCATTTT.

The V gene is TRBV5-4, the J gene TRBJ2-3; 11 bases map to TRBD2. Germline-derived CDR1 and CDR2 are SGHNT and YYREEE (reference sequence). CDR3 size: 15 residues. V lost 0 bases and J lost 4; bases outside the gene matches: 1. In DNA form, the CDR3 reads TGTGCCAGCAGCTTGGTAGCGGGGGGGCCAGATACGCAGTATTTT. Its translation is CASSLVAGGPDTQYF.

The gene calls are TRBV11-2 and TRBJ2-5; D is unresolved. Germline V gene data show CDR1 as SGHAT and CDR2 as FQNNGV. The CDR3 is made up of 14 amino acids. V shed 6 bases and J shed 2 bases, with 13 bases lying between them. As DNA, the CDR3 is TGTGCCAGCAGTTTACGTCAGTCTCAAGAGACCCAGTACTTC. This codes for CASSLRQSQETQYF.

The chain couples TRBV6-1 to TRBJ2-5; TRBD1 aligns across 7 bases. Germline CDR1 reads MNHNS; CDR2 reads SASEGT. This CDR3 is built from 14 residues. Trimming removed 2 bases from V and 4 bases from J; junction bases left unmatched: 4. The CDR3 DNA sequence: TGTGCCAGCAGTGAAAACAGGGGACCAGAGACCCAGTACTTC. This translates into CASSENRGPETQYF.

The rearrangement links TRBV3-1 (or the pseudogene TRBV3-2) to TRBJ2-1; 10 nucleotides agree with TRBD2. V shed 1 base, J shed 0 bases, and the junction held 9 bases outside the gene matches. The CDR3 has 19 amino acids. Germline V lookup: CDR1 LGHDT, CDR2 YNNKEL (reference sequence). Here the CDR3 DNA reads TGTGCCAGCAGCCAAGCTAGCGGGGGACTGTTAAGCTCCTACAATGAGCAGTTCTTC. This translates into CASSQASGGLLSSYNEQFF.

This chain connects TRBV4-1 to TRBJ1-3; maybe TRBD1 (5 bases). The CDR3 runs to 15 residues. CDR1 and CDR2 (germline): MGHRA, YSYEKL. V shed 7 bases and J shed 3 bases, with 16 bases lying between them. Written as DNA, the CDR3 is TGCGCCAGCAAGGTCAGGCAGGGCAGTGGAAACACCATATATTTT. Protein product: CASKVRQGSGNTIYF.

V is TRBV7-2 and J is TRBJ2-7; 7 bases line up with TRBD1. The CDR3 spans 14 residues. Trimming took 5 bases from V and 0 from J; bases not matched to a gene: 4. The V gene's germline CDR1 is SGHTA and CDR2 FQGNSA. CDR3 loop: CASSTGTDSYEQYF. CDR3 DNA: TGTGCCAGCAGCACCGGGACAGACTCCTACGAGCAGTACTTC.

This chain uses TRBV2 with TRBJ2-5; perhaps TRBD2 as D (5 bases). The CDR3 loop spans 14 amino acids. The germline CDR1 and CDR2 sequences are SNHLY and FYNNEI. The V and J ends lost 6 bases and 5 bases respectively, with 16 bases between them. CDR3 loop: CASSPFRGSETQYF. As DNA, the CDR3 is TGTGCCAGCAGCCCCTTTCGGGGTTCCGAGACCCAGTACTTC.

This clone was observed a few times. Additional DNA sequences in this sample encode the identical CDR3. The V call is TRBV5-1, the J call TRBJ1-4, with TRBD1 identical over 9 bases. This CDR3 region has 14 residues. CDR1 SGHRS and CDR2 YFSETQ come from the germline V gene. The trim removed 4 bases at V and 7 bases at J, leaving 5 bases unmatched. The CDR3 sequence: CASSEGTGSEKLFF. The CDR3 DNA follows: TGCGCCAGCAGCGAGGGGACAGGGAGTGAAAAACTGTTTTTT.